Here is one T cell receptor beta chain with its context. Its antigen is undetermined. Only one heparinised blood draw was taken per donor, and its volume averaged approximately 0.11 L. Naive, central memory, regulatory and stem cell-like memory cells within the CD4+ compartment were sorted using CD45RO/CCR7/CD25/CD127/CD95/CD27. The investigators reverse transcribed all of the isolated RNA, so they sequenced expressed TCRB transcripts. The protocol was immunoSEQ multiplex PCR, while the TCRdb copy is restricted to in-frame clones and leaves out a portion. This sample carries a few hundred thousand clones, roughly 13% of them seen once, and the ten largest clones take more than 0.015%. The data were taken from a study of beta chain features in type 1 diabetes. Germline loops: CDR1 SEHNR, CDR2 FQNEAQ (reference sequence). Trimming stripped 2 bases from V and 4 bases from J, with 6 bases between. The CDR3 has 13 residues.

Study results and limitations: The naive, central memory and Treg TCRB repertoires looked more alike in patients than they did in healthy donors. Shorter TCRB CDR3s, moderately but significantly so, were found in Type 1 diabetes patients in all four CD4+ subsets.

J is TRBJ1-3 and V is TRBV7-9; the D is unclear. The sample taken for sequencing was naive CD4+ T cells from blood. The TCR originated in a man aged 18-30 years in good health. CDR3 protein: CASSLNAGNTIYF. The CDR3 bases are TGTGCCAGCAGCTTAAATGCGGGAAACACCATATATTTT.